Listed here is a single T cell receptor (beta chain). The antigen is undetermined. The data belong to a study of type 1 regulatory T cells. Notes on the study in general: Type 1 regulatory T cells had a more restricted TCR repertoire than non-type 1 regulatory T cells.

CDR1 and CDR2 from the germline V gene are SGHDT and YYEEEE. The junction had 7 bases not matched to a gene; V was cut back by 4 bases and J by 1 base. The CDR3 runs to 16 residues. In TCRdb, the reads were re-called with MiXCR into one record per CDR3 protein. Among more than 60,000 distinct CDR3 sequences listed, 60% to 80% were seen once. Input material: cultured non-Tr1 T cells, either the whole culture or a sorted T cell fraction (not recorded which). This clonotype originated in a human donor in good health. This chain links TRBV5-6 with TRBJ2-1; TRBD1 matches 8 bases. CDR3 protein: CASSDQDRASYNEQFF. The CDR3 DNA reads TGTGCCAGCAGCGATCAGGACAGGGCTTCCTACAATGAGCAGTTCTTC.